This T cell receptor beta chain was identified in a study of cytomegalovirus exposure and HLA in healthy donors. Primers included in the PCR were 60 Vbeta and 13 Jbeta primers. Generated by immunoSEQ multiplex PCR, the TCRdb table keeps only in-frame clones and is missing some. The table for this sample gives 150,000 to 200,000 clones. V was trimmed by 3 bases and J by 9 bases, leaving 11 bases between them. CDR3 length equals 12 residues. Germline lookup yields CDR1 MDHEN and CDR2 SYDVKM. The receptor comes from a man aged 30 to 45 in good health and CMV-seronegative. V and J are TRBV28 and TRBJ1-1; D is ambiguous. The source material was PBMCs. In nucleotides, the CDR3 is TGTGCCAGCAGTTTGGAGTTTTTCCAAGCTTTCTTT. It yields the protein CASSLEFFQAFF.